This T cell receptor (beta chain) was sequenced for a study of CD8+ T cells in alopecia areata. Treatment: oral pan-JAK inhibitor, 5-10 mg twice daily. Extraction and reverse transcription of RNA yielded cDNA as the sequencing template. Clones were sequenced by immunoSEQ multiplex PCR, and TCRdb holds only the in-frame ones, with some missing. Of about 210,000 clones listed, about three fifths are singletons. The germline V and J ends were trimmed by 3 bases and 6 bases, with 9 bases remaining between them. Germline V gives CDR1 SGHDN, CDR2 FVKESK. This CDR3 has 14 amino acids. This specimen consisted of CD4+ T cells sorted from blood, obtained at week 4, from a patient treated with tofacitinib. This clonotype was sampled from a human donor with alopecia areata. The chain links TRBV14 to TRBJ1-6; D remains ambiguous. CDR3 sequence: CASSHPGGNSPLHF. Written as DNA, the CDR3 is TGTGCCAGCAGCCATCCGGGAGGTAATTCACCCCTCCACTTT.